This is a list of T cell receptor beta chains from one sample in a study of T cells in Graves' hyperthyroidism and ophthalmopathy. From the multiplex PCR reads, TCRdb called clonotypes with MiXCR, one entry per CDR3 protein. The sample holds about 660,000 distinct CDR3 sequences; approximately 42% are singletons and the top ten take more than 7%. What was sequenced was peripheral blood or thyroid tissue (not recorded which). The receptors stem from an adult man with Graves' disease, either hyperthyroidism or ophthalmopathy (not recorded which). Each CDR3 is given with its conserved first and last residue. The D gene is left open where the match is weak. Expanded clones are given a class, and other clones once, few, many or no size at all.

cdr3_nt	cdr3_aa	j_call	v_call	d_call	clone_size
TGTGCCAGCAGTTTAGCGGGAACCTACAATGAGCAGTTCTTC	CASSLAGTYNEQFF	TRBJ2-1	TRBV25-1	TRBD2	NA
TGTGCCAGCAGTGCCTGGGACGGCGACTATGGCTACACCTTC	CASSAWDGDYGYTF	TRBJ1-2	TRBV12-3/TRBV12-4	NA	many
TGCGTCAGCTCAGGGGGTTCACCCCTCCACTTT	CVSSGGSPLHF	TRBJ1-6	TRBV10-2	TRBD1	NA
TGTGCCAGCAGGAGGAGGGATTCACCCCTCCACTTT	CASRRRDSPLHF	TRBJ1-6	TRBV2	NA	NA
TGTGCCAGCAGCTTATCCGCTACAGGGCCGGGTAGGGGGGAGCAGTTCTTC	CASSLSATGPGRGEQFF	TRBJ2-1	TRBV7-2	NA	NA
TGTGCCAGCAGCTTAGGGGGATACGGAGAAAAACTGTTTTTT	CASSLGGYGEKLFF	TRBJ1-4	TRBV7-2	NA	NA
TGTGCCCAGGACGACCAAGAGACCCAGCACTTC	CAQDDQETQHF	TRBJ2-5	TRBV19	NA	NA
TGTGCCAGCAGCCCGACTCGATTGGGGGCCAGTGAAGCTTTCTTT	CASSPTRLGASEAFF	TRBJ1-1	TRBV12-3/TRBV12-4	NA	NA
TGTGCCAGCAGCTTGACCCCGGATTTGGCCTACGAGCAGTACTTC	CASSLTPDLAYEQYF	TRBJ2-7	TRBV5-6	NA	NA
TGTGCCAGCAGCCCGAACCTTGGGCAGTACTTC	CASSPNLGQYF	TRBJ2-7	TRBV7-8	NA	NA
TGCGCCAGCAGCTTGGTGACAGTTAAGAACACTGAAGCTTTCTTT	CASSLVTVKNTEAFF	TRBJ1-1	TRBV5-1	NA	NA
TGTGCCAGCAGTGCCCAGAGGGGGGCGAGGGCCTACGAGCAGTACTTC	CASSAQRGARAYEQYF	TRBJ2-7	TRBV25-1	NA	NA
TGCAGTGCTACCAATATGAGGGAGGGGCTGGGTTCACCCCTCCACTTT	CSATNMREGLGSPLHF	TRBJ1-6	TRBV20-1	NA	many
TGTGCTAGTGGTTTGGGCCCCGGGACAGGCTACCACGAGCAGTACTTC	CASGLGPGTGYHEQYF	TRBJ2-7	TRBV10-1	TRBD1	NA
TGTGCCAGCGGTGAATGGGGACAGGGGAACGAGCAGTACTTC	CASGEWGQGNEQYF	TRBJ2-7	TRBV2	TRBD1	NA
TGTGCCAGCAGTGAATACGGAGGGGGCTATGGCTACACCTTC	CASSEYGGGYGYTF	TRBJ1-2	TRBV7-9	NA	NA
TGTGCCAGCAGCTCCACGGCCTACGAGCAGTACTTC	CASSSTAYEQYF	TRBJ2-7	TRBV7-9	NA	many
TGTGCCAGCAGTGACAGGGACAGCGGCGAAAAACTGTTTTTT	CASSDRDSGEKLFF	TRBJ1-4	TRBV2	TRBD1	NA
TGTGCCAGCAGCTTAGCATTCACAGGAAACTATGGCTACACCTTC	CASSLAFTGNYGYTF	TRBJ1-2	TRBV7-9	NA	NA
TGTGCCAGCAGCCAGATGGGGGGACTAGCGGCATACGAGCAGTACTTC	CASSQMGGLAAYEQYF	TRBJ2-7	TRBV14	TRBD2	NA
TGTGCCAGCAGTGATGTAAGCGGGCCGGAGACCCAGTACTTC	CASSDVSGPETQYF	TRBJ2-5	TRBV2	NA	NA
TGTGCCAGCAGTGAATTGGGACAGAGGAAGCCCCAGCAGTACTTC	CASSELGQRKPQQYF	TRBJ2-7	TRBV6-1	TRBD1	NA
TGTGCCAGCAGTACTCAAAGGTACCAAGAGACCCAGTACTTC	CASSTQRYQETQYF	TRBJ2-5	TRBV6-5	NA	few
TGTGCCAGCAGCGAAAACCCCGGGACAGGGATGAACACTGAAGCTTTCTTT	CASSENPGTGMNTEAFF	TRBJ1-1	TRBV7-9	TRBD1	NA
TGTGCCAGCAGCCTCGGACTAGCGGGATTTTACGAGCAGTACTTC	CASSLGLAGFYEQYF	TRBJ2-7	TRBV7-2	TRBD2	many